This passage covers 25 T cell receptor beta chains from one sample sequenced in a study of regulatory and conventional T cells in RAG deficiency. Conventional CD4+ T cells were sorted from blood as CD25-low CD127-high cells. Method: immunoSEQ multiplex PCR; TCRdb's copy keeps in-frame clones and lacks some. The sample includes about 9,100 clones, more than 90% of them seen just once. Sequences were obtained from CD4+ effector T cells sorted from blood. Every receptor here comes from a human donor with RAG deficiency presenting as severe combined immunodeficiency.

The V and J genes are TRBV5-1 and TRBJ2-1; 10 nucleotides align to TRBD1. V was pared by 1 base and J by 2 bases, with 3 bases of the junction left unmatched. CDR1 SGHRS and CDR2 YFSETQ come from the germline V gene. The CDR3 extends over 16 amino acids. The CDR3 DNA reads TGCGCCAGCAGCTTGTTGACAGGGGGCCCCTACAATGAGCAGTTCTTC. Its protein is CASSLLTGGPYNEQFF.

The CDR3 is CAISDSSYNEQFF. Written as DNA, the CDR3 is TGTGCCATCAGTGACAGCTCCTACAATGAGCAGTTCTTC. The gene calls are TRBV10-3 and TRBJ2-1, with unresolved D. V lost 3 bases and J lost 0, with 3 bases in between. The CDR3 is 13 residues long. Germline lookup yields CDR1 ENHRY and CDR2 SYGVKD.

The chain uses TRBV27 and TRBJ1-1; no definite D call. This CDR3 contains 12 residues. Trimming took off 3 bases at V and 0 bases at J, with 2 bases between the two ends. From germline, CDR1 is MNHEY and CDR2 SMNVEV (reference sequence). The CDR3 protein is CASSFMNTEAFF. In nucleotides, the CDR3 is TGTGCCAGCAGTTTCATGAACACTGAAGCTTTCTTT.

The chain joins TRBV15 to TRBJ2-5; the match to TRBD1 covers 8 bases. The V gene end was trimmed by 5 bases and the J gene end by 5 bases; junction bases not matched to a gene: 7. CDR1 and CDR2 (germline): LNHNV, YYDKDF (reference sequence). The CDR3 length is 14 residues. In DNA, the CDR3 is TGTGCCACCAGCTTAGGCAGGGGGCAGGAGACCCAGTACTTC. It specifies CATSLGRGQETQYF.

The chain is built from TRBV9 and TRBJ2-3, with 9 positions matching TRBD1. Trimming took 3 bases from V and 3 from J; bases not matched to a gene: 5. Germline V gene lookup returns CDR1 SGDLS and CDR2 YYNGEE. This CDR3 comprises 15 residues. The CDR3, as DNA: TGTGCCAGCAGCGGGAGACAGGGGGTTACAGATACGCAGTATTTT. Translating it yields CASSGRQGVTDTQYF.

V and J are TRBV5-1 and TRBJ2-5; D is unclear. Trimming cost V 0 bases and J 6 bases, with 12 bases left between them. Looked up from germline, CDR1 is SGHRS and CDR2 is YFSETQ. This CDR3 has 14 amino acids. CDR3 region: CASSLGAGRKTQYF. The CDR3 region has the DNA TGCGCCAGCAGCTTGGGGGCAGGAAGAAAGACCCAGTACTTC.

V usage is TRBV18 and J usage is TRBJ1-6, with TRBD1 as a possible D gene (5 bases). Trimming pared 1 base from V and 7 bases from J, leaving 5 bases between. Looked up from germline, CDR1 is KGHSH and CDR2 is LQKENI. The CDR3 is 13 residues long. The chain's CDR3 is CASSPQGNSPLHF. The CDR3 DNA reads TGTGCCAGCTCACCACAGGGGAATTCACCCCTCCACTTT.

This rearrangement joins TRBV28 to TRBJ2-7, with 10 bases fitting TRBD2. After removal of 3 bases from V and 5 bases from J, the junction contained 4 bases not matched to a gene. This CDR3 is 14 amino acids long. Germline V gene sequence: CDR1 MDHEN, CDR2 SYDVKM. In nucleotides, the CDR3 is TGTGCCAGCAGTTTGAGCGGGAGGGCGAACGAGCAGTACTTC. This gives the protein CASSLSGRANEQYF.

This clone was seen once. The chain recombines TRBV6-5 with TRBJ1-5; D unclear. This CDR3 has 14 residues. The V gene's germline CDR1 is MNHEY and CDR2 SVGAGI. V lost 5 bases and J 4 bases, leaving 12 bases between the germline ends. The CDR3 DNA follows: TGTGCCAGCAGTAGAGATACCGCGAATCAGCCCCAGCATTTT. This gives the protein CASSRDTANQPQHF.

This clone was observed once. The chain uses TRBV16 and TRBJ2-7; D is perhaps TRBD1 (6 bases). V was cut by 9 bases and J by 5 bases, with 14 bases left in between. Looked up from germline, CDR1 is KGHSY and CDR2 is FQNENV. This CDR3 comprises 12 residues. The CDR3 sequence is CASGRRQDEQYF. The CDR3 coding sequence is TGTGCCAGTGGACGTAGACAGGACGAGCAGTACTTC.

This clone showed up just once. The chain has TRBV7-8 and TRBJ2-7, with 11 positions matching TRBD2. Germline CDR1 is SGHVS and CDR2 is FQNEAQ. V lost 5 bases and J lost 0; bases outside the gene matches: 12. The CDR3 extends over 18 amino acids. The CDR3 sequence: CASSPLTSGKKGSYEQYF. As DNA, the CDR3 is TGTGCCAGCAGCCCCTTGACTAGCGGGAAAAAGGGCTCCTACGAGCAGTACTTC. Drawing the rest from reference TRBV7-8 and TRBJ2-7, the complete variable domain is GAGVSQSPRYKVAKRGQDVALRCDPISGHVSLFWYQQALGQGPEFLTYFQNEAQLDKSGLPSDRFFAERPEGSVSTLKIQRTQQEDSAVYLCASSPLTSGKKGSYEQYFGPGTRLTVT.

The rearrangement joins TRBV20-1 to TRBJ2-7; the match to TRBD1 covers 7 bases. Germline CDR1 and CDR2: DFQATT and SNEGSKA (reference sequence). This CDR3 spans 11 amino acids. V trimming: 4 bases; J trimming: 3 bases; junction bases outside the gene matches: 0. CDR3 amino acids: CSATGGYEQYF. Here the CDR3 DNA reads TGCAGTGCTACAGGGGGCTACGAGCAGTACTTC.

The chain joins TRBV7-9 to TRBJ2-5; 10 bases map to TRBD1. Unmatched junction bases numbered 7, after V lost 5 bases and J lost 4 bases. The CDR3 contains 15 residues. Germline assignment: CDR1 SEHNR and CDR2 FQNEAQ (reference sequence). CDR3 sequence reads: CASSVWTGGSETQYF. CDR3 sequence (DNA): TGTGCCAGCAGCGTGTGGACAGGGGGTTCAGAGACCCAGTACTTC.

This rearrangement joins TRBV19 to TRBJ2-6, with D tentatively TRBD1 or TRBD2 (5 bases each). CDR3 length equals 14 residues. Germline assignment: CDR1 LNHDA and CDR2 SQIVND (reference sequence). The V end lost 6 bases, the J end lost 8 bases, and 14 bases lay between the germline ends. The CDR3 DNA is TGTGCCAGTAGGCTGAGGGGAAGGACCAACGTCCTGACTTTC. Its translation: CASRLRGRTNVLTF.

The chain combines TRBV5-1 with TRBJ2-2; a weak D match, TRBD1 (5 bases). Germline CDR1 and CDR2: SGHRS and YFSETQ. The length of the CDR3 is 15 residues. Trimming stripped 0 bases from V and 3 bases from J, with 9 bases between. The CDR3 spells CASSLEDIHTGELFF. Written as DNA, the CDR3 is TGCGCCAGCAGCTTGGAGGACATACACACCGGGGAGCTGTTTTTT.

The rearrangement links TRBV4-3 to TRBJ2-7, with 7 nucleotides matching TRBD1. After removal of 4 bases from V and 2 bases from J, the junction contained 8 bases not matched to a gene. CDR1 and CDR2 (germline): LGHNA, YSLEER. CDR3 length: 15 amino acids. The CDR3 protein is CASSLYRQGAYEQYF. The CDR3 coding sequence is TGCGCCAGCAGCCTTTATCGACAGGGCGCCTACGAGCAGTACTTC.

Written as DNA, the CDR3 is TGCGCCAGCAGTGAGTCGGGCGGGAGGCGTCAAGAGCAGTACTTC. Its translation is CASSESGGRRQEQYF. The J gene is TRBJ2-7, the V gene TRBV10-1; the match to TRBD2 covers 8 bases. Germline lookup yields CDR1 WNHNN and CDR2 SYGVQD (reference sequence). The CDR3 is 15 amino acids. V trimming: 0 bases; J trimming: 7 bases; junction bases outside the gene matches: 8.

The CDR3 DNA is TGCAGTGCCAGGACTTCATACGAGCAGTACTTC. Translated: CSARTSYEQYF. This chain connects TRBV20-1 to TRBJ2-7, with TRBD2 as a possible D gene (5 bases). The V gene lost 6 bases and the J gene lost 4 bases, with 10 bases spanning the gap. The germline gives CDR1 DFQATT, CDR2 SNEGSKA (reference sequence). The CDR3 is 11 amino acids.

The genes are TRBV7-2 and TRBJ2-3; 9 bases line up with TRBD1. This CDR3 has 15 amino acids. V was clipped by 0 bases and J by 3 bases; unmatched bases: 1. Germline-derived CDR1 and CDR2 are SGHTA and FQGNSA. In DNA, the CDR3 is TGTGCCAGCAGCTTAGCGGGACAGGGAACAGATACGCAGTATTTT. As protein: CASSLAGQGTDTQYF. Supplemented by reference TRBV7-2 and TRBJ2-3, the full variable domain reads GAGVSQSPSNKVTEKGKDVELRCDPISGHTALYWYRQSLGQGLEFLIYFQGNSAPDKSGLPSDRFSAERTGGSVSTLTIQRTQQEDSAVYLCASSLAGQGTDTQYFGPGTRLTVL.

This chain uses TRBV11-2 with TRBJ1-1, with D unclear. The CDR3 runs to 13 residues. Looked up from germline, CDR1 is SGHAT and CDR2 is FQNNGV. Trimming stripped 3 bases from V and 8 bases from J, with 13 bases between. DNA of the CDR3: TGTGCCAGCAGCTTCCAAGGGCTATGGGAAGCTTTCTTT. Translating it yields CASSFQGLWEAFF.

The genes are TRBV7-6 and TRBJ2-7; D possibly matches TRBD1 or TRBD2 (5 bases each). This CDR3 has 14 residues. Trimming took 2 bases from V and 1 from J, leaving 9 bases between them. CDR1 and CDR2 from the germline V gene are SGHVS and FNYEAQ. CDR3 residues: CASSLRDRSYEQYF. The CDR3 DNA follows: TGTGCCAGCAGCTTACGGGACCGTTCCTACGAGCAGTACTTC.

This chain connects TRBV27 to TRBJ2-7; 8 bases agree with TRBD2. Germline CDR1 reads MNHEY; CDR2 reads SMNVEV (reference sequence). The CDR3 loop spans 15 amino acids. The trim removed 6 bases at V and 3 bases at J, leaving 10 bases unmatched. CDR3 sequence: CASSTFRGGSYEQYF. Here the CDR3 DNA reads TGTGCCAGCAGCACATTCCGGGGGGGAAGCTACGAGCAGTACTTC.

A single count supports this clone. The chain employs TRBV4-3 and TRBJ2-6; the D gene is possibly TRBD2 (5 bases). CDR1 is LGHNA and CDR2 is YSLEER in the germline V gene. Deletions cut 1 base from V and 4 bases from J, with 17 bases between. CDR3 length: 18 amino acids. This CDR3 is CASSQGPTSLAGANVLTF. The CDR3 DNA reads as TGCGCCAGCAGCCAAGGACCCACTAGTTTGGCCGGGGCCAACGTCCTGACTTTC.

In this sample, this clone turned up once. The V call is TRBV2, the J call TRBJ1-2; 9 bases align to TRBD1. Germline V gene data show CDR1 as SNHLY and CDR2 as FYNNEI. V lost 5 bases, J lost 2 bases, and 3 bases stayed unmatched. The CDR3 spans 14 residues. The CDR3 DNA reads TGTGCCAGCAGTCAAGGGACAGGGAACTATGGCTACACCTTC. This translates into CASSQGTGNYGYTF.

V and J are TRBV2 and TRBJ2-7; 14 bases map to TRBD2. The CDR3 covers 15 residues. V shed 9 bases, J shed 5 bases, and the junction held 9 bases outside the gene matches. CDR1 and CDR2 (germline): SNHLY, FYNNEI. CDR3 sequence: CARTRLAGGRDEQYF. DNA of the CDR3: TGTGCCAGGACCCGACTAGCGGGAGGGCGGGACGAGCAGTACTTC.